A single sample gave rise to the 19 T cell receptor beta chains below, sequenced in a study of blood T cells in healthy people across ages. Together with a sample-barcoded 5' primer, a J-beta primer mix was included in a second PCR lasting roughly 6 to 12 cycles. Each CDR3 protein is one row after TCRdb ran MiXCR on the 5' RACE reads. This sample yields some 640,000 distinct CDR3 sequences, of which 49% are seen a single time; about a third belongs to the top ten. Sequences were obtained from blood. The receptors derive from an older woman in good health.

J is TRBJ2-6 and V is TRBV20-1; TRBD2 matches 12 bases. Germline V CDR1 and CDR2: DFQATT, SNEGSKA (reference sequence). The CDR3 spans 18 residues. V shed 4 bases and J 0 bases; nucleotides not matched to a gene: 7. The CDR3 nucleotides are TGCAGTGCTACTGGACTAGCGGGAATTAGCTCTGGGGCCAACGTCCTGACTTTC. Amino acids: CSATGLAGISSGANVLTF.

In its sample, this clonotype was seen a few times. This rearrangement joins TRBV28 to TRBJ1-2; D gene ambiguous. V dropped 4 bases and J dropped 10 bases, with 7 bases sitting between them. The CDR3 runs 10 residues. Germline assignment: CDR1 MDHEN and CDR2 SYDVKM. The CDR3 sequence: CASSSLAYTF. The CDR3 DNA reads as TGTGCCAGCAGTTCCTTGGCCTACACCTTC.

The genes are TRBV28 and TRBJ2-5, with unresolved D. The CDR3 consists of 15 residues. Looked up from germline, CDR1 is MDHEN and CDR2 is SYDVKM. Trimming shortened V by 6 bases and J by 2 bases, and 16 bases separated the two germline ends. CDR3 nucleotides: TGTGCCAGCAGAGGATGGGCGGAGCCACAAGAGACCCAGTACTTC. Protein sequence: CASRGWAEPQETQYF.

This clonotype was recorded a few times. The rearrangement links TRBV12-3 or TRBV12-4 to TRBJ2-2; the D gene is possibly TRBD1 (6 bases). The CDR3 has 15 amino acids. V was cut by 6 bases and J by 3 bases, with 14 bases left in between. The CDR3 sequence is CASRPLGADTGELFF. In nucleotides, the CDR3 is TGTGCCAGCAGACCCTTGGGGGCGGACACCGGGGAGCTGTTTTTT.

This clonotype was seen a single time. The gene calls are TRBV5-8 and TRBJ2-3; D gene ambiguous. Germline CDR1 and CDR2: SGHTS and YDEGEE. There are 15 residues in the CDR3. V lost 0 bases and J 4 bases, leaving 12 bases between the germline ends. This CDR3 reads CASSLDRGKSDTQYF. As DNA, the CDR3 is TGTGCCAGCAGCTTGGATCGCGGAAAATCAGATACGCAGTATTTT.

V usage is TRBV10-3 and J usage is TRBJ2-7, with a possible D match to TRBD2 (6 bases). The length of the CDR3 is 13 residues. Trimming pared 6 bases from V and 4 bases from J, leaving 13 bases between. The germline V gene encodes CDR1 ENHRY and CDR2 SYGVKD. CDR3 region: CAIRRGVGYEQYF. As DNA, the CDR3 is TGTGCCATCAGGCGCGGGGTGGGATACGAGCAGTACTTC.

V gene TRBV20-1 combines with J gene TRBJ2-5, with a tentative D call TRBD1 (6 bases). V was clipped by 0 bases and J by 8 bases, with 13 bases between them. The CDR3 has 13 residues. Germline CDR1 and CDR2: DFQATT and SNEGSKA (reference sequence). The CDR3 protein is CSARDPTGNTQYF. In nucleotides, the CDR3 is TGCAGTGCTAGAGACCCCACAGGGAACACCCAGTACTTC.

This chain connects TRBV29-1 to TRBJ1-1; 9 bases fit TRBD1. Germline V CDR1 and CDR2: SQVTM, ANQGSEA. Trimming cost V 7 bases and J 4 bases; bases outside gene matches: 10. The CDR3 has 14 residues. CDR3 sequence reads: CSAQQGARGTEAFF. The DNA for the CDR3 is TGCAGCGCTCAACAGGGGGCCCGGGGCACTGAAGCTTTCTTT. Based on the CDR3 plus reference TRBV29-1 and TRBJ1-1, the full variable domain is SAVISQKPSRDICQRGTSLTIQCQVDSQVTMMFWYRQQPGQSLTLIATANQGSEATYESGFVIDKFPISRPNLTFSTLTVSNMSPEDSSIYLCSAQQGARGTEAFFGQGTRLTVV.

The chain combines TRBV4-2 with TRBJ2-1; a weak D match, TRBD2 (6 bases). Germline values: CDR1 LGHNA, CDR2 YNFKEQ. This CDR3 is built from 15 residues. The V end lost 1 base, the J end lost 3 bases, and 10 bases lay between the germline ends. The CDR3 region is CASSQGGVYYNEQFF. The CDR3 coding sequence is TGTGCCAGCAGCCAAGGGGGGGTCTACTACAATGAGCAGTTCTTC.

The V and J genes are TRBV7-6 and TRBJ2-2; 8 nucleotides agree with TRBD2. The germline V gene has CDR1 SGHVS and CDR2 FNYEAQ. V lost 6 bases to trimming and J lost 3 bases; unmatched junction nucleotides: 9. The CDR3 covers 16 residues. CDR3 nucleotide sequence: TGTGCCAGCAGTTCAGCGGGAGCCCGTTACACCGGGGAGCTGTTTTTT. Translation: CASSSAGARYTGELFF.

This clonotype was picked up a small number of times. The rearrangement joins TRBV7-2 to TRBJ2-7; tentatively, D is TRBD2 (5 bases). The germline gives CDR1 SGHTA, CDR2 FQGNSA. There are 13 residues in the CDR3. The V gene lost 4 bases and the J gene lost 3 bases, with 10 bases spanning the gap. For the CDR3, the DNA is TGTGCCAGCAGCTACCTCGGAGGCTACGAGCAGTACTTC. Protein product: CASSYLGGYEQYF. Using reference TRBV7-2 and TRBJ2-7 for the parts outside the CDR3, the full variable domain is GAGVSQSPSNKVTEKGKDVELRCDPISGHTALYWYRQSLGQGLEFLIYFQGNSAPDKSGLPSDRFSAERTGGSVSTLTIQRTQQEDSAVYLCASSYLGGYEQYFGPGTRLTVT.

This clonotype came up a few times. The chain recombines TRBV12-3 or TRBV12-4 with TRBJ2-7; 7 nucleotides agree with TRBD1. V gave up 6 bases and J gave up 0 bases; unmatched junction bases: 5. The length of the CDR3 is 14 residues. Written as DNA, the CDR3 is TGTGCCAGCAGGCTACAGGGGCACTCCTACGAGCAGTACTTC. It codes for CASRLQGHSYEQYF.

The chain employs TRBV6-6 and TRBJ2-5, with D perhaps matching TRBD1 (7 bases). V was pared by 2 bases and J by 5 bases, with 15 bases between. CDR1 and CDR2 from the germline V gene are MNHNY and SVGAGI (reference sequence). This CDR3 is built from 15 residues. The CDR3 nucleotides read TGTGCCAGCAGTTACACCGGACAGGCGGGGGAGACCCAGTACTTC. This encodes CASSYTGQAGETQYF.

This clonotype was observed many times. V usage is TRBV7-2 and J usage is TRBJ2-5; D is uncertain. Germline assignment: CDR1 SGHTA and CDR2 FQGNSA. V lost 6 bases to trimming and J lost 5 bases, with 13 bases between them. The CDR3 extends over 13 amino acids. The CDR3 DNA follows: TGTGCCAGCAGTCCCGGGCCTGGGGAGACCCAGTACTTC. Its protein is CASSPGPGETQYF.

V usage is TRBV28 and J usage is TRBJ2-7; weak D call: TRBD1 (6 bases). The V gene lost 8 bases and the J gene lost 3 bases, with 14 bases spanning the gap. The CDR3 has 13 amino acids. The V gene's germline CDR1 is MDHEN and CDR2 SYDVKM. CDR3 residues: CASCRRQVYEQYF. Written as DNA, the CDR3 is TGTGCCAGCTGCCGGCGACAGGTCTACGAGCAGTACTTC.

V gene TRBV9 combines with J gene TRBJ2-5, with a tentative D call TRBD1 (5 bases). Germline V gene data show CDR1 as SGDLS and CDR2 as YYNGEE. CDR3 length equals 14 residues. Deletions cut 4 bases from V and 11 bases from J, with 21 bases between. This chain's CDR3 is CASSPTTVYNEQYF. CDR3 DNA sequence: TGTGCCAGCAGCCCGACGACAGTGTACAATGAGCAGTACTTC.

This clonotype was detected a few times. This sequence joins TRBV29-1 and TRBJ2-5; either TRBD1 or TRBD2 may supply D (5 bases each). There are 11 residues in the CDR3. Trimming took off 7 bases at V and 2 bases at J, with 8 bases between the two ends. Germline V lookup: CDR1 SQVTM, CDR2 ANQGSEA. Here the CDR3 DNA reads TGCAGCGGGGGACCGCAAGAGACCCAGTACTTC. Its translation: CSGGPQETQYF.

The genes are TRBV28 and TRBJ1-2, with TRBD1 as a possible D gene (5 bases). There are 16 residues in the CDR3. Trimming removed 4 bases at V and 8 bases at J, with 23 bases between. CDR1 MDHEN and CDR2 SYDVKM come from the germline V gene. The CDR3 loop reads CASSSHAVTTGRGYTF. CDR3 in DNA: TGTGCCAGCAGTTCCCACGCCGTCACCACAGGAAGGGGCTACACCTTC.

In the case of this clonotype: Germline and junction disagree at one end, which may indicate a read error. The rearrangement links TRBV4-2 to TRBJ2-3; D is unclear. CDR3 length: 16 amino acids. The germline V gene has CDR1 LGHNA and CDR2 YNFKEQ. Here the CDR3 reads CAGSLRASTSTDTQYF. CDR3 coding DNA: TGTGCCGGCAGCCTTCGGGCCAGCACTAGCACAGATACGCAGTATTTT.